These 9 T cell receptor beta chains were sequenced from one sample in a study of cytomegalovirus exposure and HLA in healthy donors. PCR used 60 Vbeta primers and 13 Jbeta primers. This table comes from immunoSEQ multiplex PCR, and its TCRdb copy is limited to in-frame clones, with some not included. The sample contains nearly 110,000 clones, 65% to 80% of which appear only once. Source material: PBMCs. The receptors originated from a man aged 55 to 70 in good health and CMV-seronegative.

The CDR3 protein is CASRDRAGYSYNEQFF. The CDR3 DNA is TGTGCCAGTAGAGACCGGGCGGGGTACTCCTACAATGAGCAGTTCTTC. The chain employs TRBV19 and TRBJ2-1, with a possible D match to TRBD2 (6 bases). The CDR3 runs to 16 residues. Germline CDR1 is LNHDA and CDR2 is SQIVND (reference sequence). Trimming took 6 bases from V and 0 from J, leaving 15 bases between them.

V is TRBV20-1 and J is TRBJ2-5, with D unclear. This CDR3 spans 10 amino acids. Germline V lookup: CDR1 DFQATT, CDR2 SNEGSKA (reference sequence). Trimming left V 6 bases short and J 5 bases short, with 7 bases between. As DNA, the CDR3 is TGCAGTGCCTTGTTCGAGACCCAGTACTTC. Amino acid sequence: CSALFETQYF.

This rearrangement joins TRBV30 to TRBJ1-1; D is uncertain. Trimming took 2 bases from V and 2 from J, leaving 6 bases between them. Looked up from germline, CDR1 is GTSNPN and CDR2 is SVGIG (reference sequence). The CDR3 consists of 12 residues. Here the CDR3 reads CAWSPLNTEAFF. The DNA of the CDR3 is TGTGCCTGGAGTCCCCTCAACACTGAAGCTTTCTTT. Complete variable domain (other parts from reference TRBV30 and TRBJ1-1): SQTIHQWPATLVQPVGSPLSLECTVEGTSNPNLYWYRQAAGRGLQLLFYSVGIGQISSEVPQNLSASRPQDRQFILSSKKLLLSDSGFYLCAWSPLNTEAFFGQGTRLTVV.

The V gene is TRBV7-3, the J gene TRBJ1-2; D remains ambiguous. CDR3 length: 14 residues. Germline CDR1 reads SGHTA; CDR2 reads FQGTGA. Trimming stripped 1 base from V and 0 bases from J, with 6 bases between. CDR3: CASSLSGSNYGYTF. Here the CDR3 DNA reads TGTGCCAGCAGCTTAAGCGGTTCTAACTATGGCTACACCTTC.

This sequence joins TRBV14 and TRBJ1-1, with 8 bases matching TRBD1. The CDR3 is 15 residues long. Trimming cost V 2 bases and J 6 bases; bases outside gene matches: 8. Germline lookup yields CDR1 SGHDN and CDR2 FVKESK. The CDR3 is CASSQTSGGSPEAFF. CDR3 bases: TGTGCCAGCAGCCAAACGTCAGGGGGCTCACCTGAAGCTTTCTTT. The whole variable domain, filled in from reference TRBV14 and TRBJ1-1, reads EAGVTQFPSHSVIEKGQTVTLRCDPISGHDNLYWYRRVMGKEIKFLLHFVKESKQDESGMPNNRFLAERTGGTYSTLKVQPAELEDSGVYFCASSQTSGGSPEAFFGQGTRLTVV.

J is TRBJ2-3 and V is TRBV30, with 13 bases lining up with TRBD2. In germline, CDR1 is GTSNPN, CDR2 SVGIG (reference sequence). Trimming removed 8 bases from V and 5 bases from J; junction bases left unmatched: 13. CDR3 size: 16 residues. CDR3 in DNA: TGTGCCACGGGGACTAGCGGGGTCCCACGGGGAGATACGCAGTATTTT. It specifies CATGTSGVPRGDTQYF.

This clone was recorded once. The chain combines TRBV5-5 with TRBJ1-1, with a possible D match to TRBD1 (5 bases). The CDR3 totals 14 residues. V shed 0 bases and J shed 5 bases, with 11 bases lying between them. Germline CDR1 SGHKS, CDR2 YYEKEE (reference sequence). CDR3 loop: CASSLGGGWTEAFF. CDR3 nucleotide sequence: TGTGCCAGCAGCTTGGGGGGCGGATGGACTGAAGCTTTCTTT.

J is TRBJ1-6 and V is TRBV4-1; 7 bases agree with TRBD1. Germline-derived CDR1 and CDR2 are MGHRA and YSYEKL. The length of the CDR3 is 18 residues. J was trimmed by 8 bases and V by 0 bases; bases with no gene match: 13. The chain's CDR3 is CASSQDRGQRTRYSPLHF. CDR3 nucleotide sequence: TGCGCCAGCAGCCAAGACCGGGGACAGCGCACACGATATTCACCCCTCCACTTT.

J is TRBJ2-3 and V is TRBV7-2, with 8 bases lining up with TRBD2. This CDR3 comprises 17 residues. Germline V gives CDR1 SGHTA, CDR2 FQGNSA. V was pared by 3 bases and J by 4 bases, with 12 bases of the junction left unmatched. Here the CDR3 reads CASSFWGLRGGPDTQYF. The CDR3 nucleotides are TGTGCCAGCAGCTTCTGGGGCTTACGGGGGGGCCCAGATACGCAGTATTTT. The full variable domain, rest sourced from reference TRBV7-2 and TRBJ2-3, is GAGVSQSPSNKVTEKGKDVELRCDPISGHTALYWYRQSLGQGLEFLIYFQGNSAPDKSGLPSDRFSAERTGGSVSTLTIQRTQQEDSAVYLCASSFWGLRGGPDTQYFGPGTRLTVL.